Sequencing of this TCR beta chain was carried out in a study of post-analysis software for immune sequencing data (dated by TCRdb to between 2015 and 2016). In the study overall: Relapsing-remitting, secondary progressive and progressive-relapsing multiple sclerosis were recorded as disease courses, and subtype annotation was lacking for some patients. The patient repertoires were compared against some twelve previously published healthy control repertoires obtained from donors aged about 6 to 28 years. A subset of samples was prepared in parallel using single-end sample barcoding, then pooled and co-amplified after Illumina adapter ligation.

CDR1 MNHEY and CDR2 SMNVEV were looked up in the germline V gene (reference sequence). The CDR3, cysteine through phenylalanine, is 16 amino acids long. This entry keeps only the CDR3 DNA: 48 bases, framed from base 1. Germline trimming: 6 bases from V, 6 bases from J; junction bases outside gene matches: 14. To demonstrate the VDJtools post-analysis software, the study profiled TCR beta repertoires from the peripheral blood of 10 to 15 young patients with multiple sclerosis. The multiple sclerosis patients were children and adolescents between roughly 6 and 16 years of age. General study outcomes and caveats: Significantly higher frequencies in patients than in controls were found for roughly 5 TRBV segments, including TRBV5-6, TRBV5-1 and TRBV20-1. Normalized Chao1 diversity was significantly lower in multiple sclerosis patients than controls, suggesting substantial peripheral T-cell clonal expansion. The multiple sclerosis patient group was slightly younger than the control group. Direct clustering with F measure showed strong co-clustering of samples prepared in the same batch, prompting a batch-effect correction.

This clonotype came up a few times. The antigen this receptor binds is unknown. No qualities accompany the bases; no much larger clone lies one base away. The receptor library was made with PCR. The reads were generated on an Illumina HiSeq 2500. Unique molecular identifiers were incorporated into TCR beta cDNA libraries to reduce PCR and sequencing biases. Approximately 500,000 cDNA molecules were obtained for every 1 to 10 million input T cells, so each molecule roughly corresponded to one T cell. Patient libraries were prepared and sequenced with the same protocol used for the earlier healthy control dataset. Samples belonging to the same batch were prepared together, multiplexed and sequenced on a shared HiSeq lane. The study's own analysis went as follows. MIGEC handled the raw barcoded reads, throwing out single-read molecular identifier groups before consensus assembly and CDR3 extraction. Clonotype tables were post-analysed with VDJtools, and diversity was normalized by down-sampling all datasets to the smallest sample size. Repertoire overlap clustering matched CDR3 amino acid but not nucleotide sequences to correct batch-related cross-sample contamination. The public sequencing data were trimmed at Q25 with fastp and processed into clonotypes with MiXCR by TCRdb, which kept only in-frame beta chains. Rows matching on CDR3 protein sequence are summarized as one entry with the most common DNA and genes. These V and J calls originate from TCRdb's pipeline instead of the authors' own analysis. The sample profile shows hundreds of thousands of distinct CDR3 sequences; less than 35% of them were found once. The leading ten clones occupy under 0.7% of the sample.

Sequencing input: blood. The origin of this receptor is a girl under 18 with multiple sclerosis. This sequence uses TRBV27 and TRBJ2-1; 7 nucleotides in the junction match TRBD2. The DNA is TGTGCCAGCAGCGGCGGGGGAGTACTATGGGGCAATGAGCAGTTCTTC. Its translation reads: CASSGGGVLWGNEQFF.